The T cell receptor beta chain under discussion was sequenced for a study of beta chain features in type 1 diabetes. Study-level results: Across all four CD4+ subsets, people with type 1 diabetes showed modestly shorter TCRB CDR3s.

Concerning this clone itself: Its cognate antigen is unknown.

The whole isolated RNA underwent reverse transcription, so sequencing captured expressed TCRB transcripts. The table came from immunoSEQ multiplex PCR; TCRdb's copy has only in-frame clones and leaves some out. The sample contains 500,000 to 700,000 clones, around 15% of which appear only once. V was trimmed by 4 bases and J by 8 bases, leaving 14 bases between them. The CDR3 length is 14 residues. The V gene's germline CDR1 is MNHEY and CDR2 SMNVEV (reference sequence). Staining for CD45RO/CCR7/CD25/CD127/CD95/CD27 allowed sorting of CD4+ naive, central memory, regulatory and stem cell-like memory cells.

The chain combines TRBV27 with TRBJ2-2; D might be TRBD1 or TRBD2, each matching 6 bases. The clonotype comes from a man between 18 and 29 years old in good health. The sequencing sample was made of naive CD4+ T cells from blood. Here the CDR3 DNA reads TGTGCCAGCAGTTCCCGGGGGCTCCCAGGGGAGCTGTTTTTT. Its translation is CASSSRGLPGELFF.